Below, one T cell receptor (beta chain) is given with its context. Its antigen remains undetermined. The record has no base qualities; no much larger clone is one base away. After removal of 5 bases from V and 5 bases from J, the junction retains 16 bases not matched to a gene. From the cysteine through the phenylalanine, the CDR3 covers 18 amino acids. Only the CDR3 part of the read is kept: 54 bases, read in frame from the first base. The germline V gene (reference sequence) yields SEHNR for CDR1 and FQNEAQ for CDR2. The immunoSEQ Assay was used to sequence TCR beta CDR3 regions from DNA. On the study's bioinformatics: T cell density was computed as TCR beta template counts normalized to usable DNA estimated by amplifying housekeeping genes. Richness was estimated using the preseqR package, with extrapolation to 400,000 templates for PBMC samples and to 120,000 templates for tissue samples. Clonality was defined by subtracting Pielou's evenness from one. To identify tissue-enriched TCRs, differential abundance testing was run on productive amino-acid clonotypes with a minimum total count of 5 and an alpha of 0.1. The Jaccard Index and the Morisita Overlap Index were used to quantify repertoire overlap between compartments. GLIPH grouped TCR beta CDR3s together with public tetramer-defined viral CDR3s, and a viral motif had to include at least three viral sequences and show V-gene enrichment. In TCRdb, the immuneACCESS table is reduced to in-frame sequences with V and J assigned. These tables do not hold every clone; where another copy was compared, an unresolved V gene accounts for under half, and the others remain unexplained. V and J calls plus clone size are reproduced from that table; the DNA served to infer D and trimming. The sample yields just over 20,000 clones; over 65% were counted once. The ten largest clones add up to around a sixth of the sample.

At diagnosis, tumor, uninvolved tumor-adjacent lung and peripheral blood were collected and then preserved as a mix of FFPE and fresh-frozen material. For TCR repertoire profiling, blood samples were analyzed in the form of peripheral blood mononuclear cells. These data originate in a study of T cells in localized non-small cell lung cancer (TCRdb year 2020). Some background on the complete study: T cell repertoires of 236 early-stage NSCLC patients were analyzed, with tumors being compared against uninvolved tumor-adjacent lungs. The cohort comprised approximately 240 treatment-naïve NSCLC patients with resected, localized lung tumors. The mean age of the NSCLC patients was around 67 years, with 130 or so men and around 99 women. Broader findings and caveats from the paper: Because multi-region sequencing of the tumors was not done, intratumor heterogeneity could not be ruled out. Since the design was exploratory, TCR variables were selected using unadjusted p-values with no false-discovery rate correction. A median of about 50 of the top 100 tumor clones turned up in the paired uninvolved adjacent lung, and roughly 30 of those clones also ranked among the top 100 of that same adjacent lung. The highest T cell clonality was observed in uninvolved tumor-adjacent lung, where clonality exceeded that of tumor, suggesting that antigenic responses were more focused in uninvolved tumor-adjacent lung. Longer overall survival was associated with higher blood T cell density, whereas shorter survival was associated with higher adjacent-lung clonality.

The sequences come from PBMCs, collected before any cancer treatment. Here the chain combines TRBV7-9 and TRBJ2-3; TRBD1 matches 10 bases in the middle. This clonotype originated in a woman between 35 and 75 years old with stage II squamous cell lung carcinoma. The CDR3 region reads CASSPYSPGTGARDTQYF. Read as DNA, the sequence is TGTGCCAGCAGCCCCTATTCCCCGGGGACAGGGGCGCGAGATACGCAGTATTTT.